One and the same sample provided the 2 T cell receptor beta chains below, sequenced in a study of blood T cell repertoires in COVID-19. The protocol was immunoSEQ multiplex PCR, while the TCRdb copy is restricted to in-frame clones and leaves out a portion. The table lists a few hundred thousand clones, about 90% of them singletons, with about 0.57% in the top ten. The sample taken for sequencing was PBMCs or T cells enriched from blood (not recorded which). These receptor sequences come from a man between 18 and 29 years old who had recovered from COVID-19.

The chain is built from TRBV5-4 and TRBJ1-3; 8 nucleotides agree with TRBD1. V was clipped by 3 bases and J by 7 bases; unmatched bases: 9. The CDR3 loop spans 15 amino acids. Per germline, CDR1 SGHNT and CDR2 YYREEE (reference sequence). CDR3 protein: CASSSPGQGFNTIYF. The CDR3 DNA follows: TGTGCCAGCAGCTCCCCCGGACAGGGCTTTAACACCATATATTTT.

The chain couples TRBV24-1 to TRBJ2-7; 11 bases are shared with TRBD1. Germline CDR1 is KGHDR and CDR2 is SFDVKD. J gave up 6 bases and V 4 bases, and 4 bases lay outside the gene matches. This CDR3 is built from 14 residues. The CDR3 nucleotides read TGTGCCACCAGTGAGACGGACAGGGGGCGCGAGCAGTACTTC. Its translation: CATSETDRGREQYF.